These 6 T cell receptor beta chains share one sample of origin, sequenced in a study of Ad26.COV2.S vaccination and SARS-CoV-2 variants. Regarding treatment: around 19 received Ad26.COV2.S at low or high dose, single or two shots; several received placebo; per-sample allocation not given. Each sample was drawn 63 days after the first injection (of vaccine or placebo). Sequenced by immunoSEQ multiplex PCR; TCRdb stores in-frame clones only, minus some. The sample has roughly 380,000 clones, about 85% seen once. The source was peripheral blood, collected in a trial of Ad26.COV2.S vaccine versus placebo. These receptors were taken from a person between 18 and 65 years old who received the Ad26.COV2.S COVID-19 vaccine or a placebo.

CDR3 sequence (DNA): TGTGCCAGCAGTGATAGGACCGGTGGGATTTCACCCCTCCACTTT. Translating it yields CASSDRTGGISPLHF. V usage is TRBV2 and J usage is TRBJ1-6; D gene unclear. Deletions cut 3 bases from V and 9 bases from J, with 15 bases between. Germline values: CDR1 SNHLY, CDR2 FYNNEI. CDR3 size: 15 residues. The complete variable domain, with remaining parts taken from reference TRBV2 and TRBJ1-6, reads EPEVTQTPSHQVTQMGQEVILRCVPISNHLYFYWYRQILGQKVEFLVSFYNNEISEKSEIFDDQFSVERPDGSNFTLKIRSTKLEDSAMYFCASSDRTGGISPLHFGNGTRLTVT.

The count of this clone is one. This chain connects TRBV27 to TRBJ2-2; TRBD1 aligns across 10 bases. V lost 4 bases to trimming and J lost 0 bases; unmatched junction nucleotides: 8. This CDR3 comprises 18 residues. Germline CDR1 is MNHEY and CDR2 is SMNVEV (reference sequence). CDR3 in DNA: TGTGCCAGCAGTTGGGGACAGGGGTGGTTCGCGAACACCGGGGAGCTGTTTTTT. Amino acid sequence: CASSWGQGWFANTGELFF.

The V and J genes are TRBV19 and TRBJ2-6, with D tentatively TRBD1 (5 bases). This CDR3 region has 16 residues. Looked up from germline, CDR1 is LNHDA and CDR2 is SQIVND (reference sequence). V shed 6 bases and J shed 0 bases, with 12 bases lying between them. CDR3 nucleotide sequence: TGTGCCAGTAGGAACACAGGCCTCTCTGGGGCCAACGTCCTGACTTTC. As protein: CASRNTGLSGANVLTF.

The chain uses TRBV6-6 and TRBJ2-7, with TRBD2 as a possible D gene (6 bases). The CDR3 has 16 residues. CDR1 is MNHNY, CDR2 SVGAGI, per germline (reference sequence). Trimming took off 0 bases at V and 5 bases at J, with 17 bases between the two ends. In DNA form, the CDR3 reads TGTGCCAGCAGTTACTCCTGGCGGGGAGCGAGCAACGAGCAGTACTTC. Translated, it gives CASSYSWRGASNEQYF.

The chain links TRBV18 to TRBJ1-1; 9 nucleotides match TRBD1. The V gene end was trimmed by 3 bases and the J gene end by 1 base; junction bases not matched to a gene: 3. CDR1 is KGHSH, CDR2 LQKENI, per germline. The length of the CDR3 is 15 residues. The CDR3 reads CASSPPDRGNTEAFF. Written as DNA, the CDR3 is TGTGCCAGCTCACCGCCGGACAGGGGGAACACTGAAGCTTTCTTT.

The chain employs TRBV6-2 or TRBV6-3 and TRBJ2-3; 11 bases fit TRBD2. The junction had 10 bases not matched to a gene; V was cut back by 2 bases and J by 6 bases. Germline loops: CDR1 MNHEY, CDR2 SVGEGT. This CDR3 spans 17 amino acids. CDR3 nucleotide sequence: TGTGCCAGCAGTTACCGTGGGAGGACTAGCGGGTTGGATACGCAGTATTTT. Protein product: CASSYRGRTSGLDTQYF.